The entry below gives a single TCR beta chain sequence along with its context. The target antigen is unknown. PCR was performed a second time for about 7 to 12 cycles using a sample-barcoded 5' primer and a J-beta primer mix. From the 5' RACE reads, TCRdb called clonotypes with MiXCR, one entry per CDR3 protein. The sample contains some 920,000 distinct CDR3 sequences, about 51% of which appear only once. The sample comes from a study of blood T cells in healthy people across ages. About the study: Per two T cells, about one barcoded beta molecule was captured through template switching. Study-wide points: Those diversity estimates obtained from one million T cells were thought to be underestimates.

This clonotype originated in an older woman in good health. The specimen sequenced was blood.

Written as DNA, the CDR3 is TGTGCCAGCAGTTTCGGGGGCGGATACGAGCAGTTCTTC. It encodes CASSFGGGYEQFF. The gene calls are TRBV27 and TRBJ2-1, with D tentatively TRBD1 or TRBD2 (6 bases each). V lost 3 bases and J 10 bases, leaving 13 bases between the germline ends. Germline V gives CDR1 MNHEY, CDR2 SMNVEV (reference sequence). This CDR3 spans 13 amino acids.